This T cell receptor beta chain stems from a study of early T cells in non-severe SARS-CoV-2 infection. As for the study in general: With bulk RNA from unsorted whole blood as input, sequencing yielded unpaired chains.

Researchers attached unique molecular identifiers to individual cDNA molecules. A single record per CDR3 protein comes from TCRdb applying MiXCR to the 5' RACE reads. The sample yields about 25,000 distinct CDR3 sequences, roughly 4.4% seen once. This clonotype was seen ten or more times. Germline V CDR1 and CDR2: SGHNT, YENEEA. Trimming took 0 bases from V and 8 from J, leaving 11 bases between them. CDR3 length: 14 amino acids. The rearrangement uses TRBV11-3 and TRBJ2-1; D is perhaps TRBD1 (5 bases). The specimen sequenced was whole blood. This clonotype originated in an adult who was a healthcare worker with PCR-confirmed SARS-CoV-2 infection or an uninfected control (not recorded which). The CDR3 coding sequence is TGTGCCAGCAGCTTAGATAGATGGGGCGATGAGCAGTTCTTC. Amino acid sequence: CASSLDRWGDEQFF.